The 31 T cell receptor beta chains below were found in one sample sequenced in a study of spatial heterogeneity in lung cancer. These receptors have no known antigen. Study-level points and caveats: One measure, the expanded intratumoral alpha and beta TCR count, tracked tumor mutation counts.

Regarding time point: sample taken at primary tumor resection. MiXCR, run by TCRdb on the 5' RACE reads, gives a single entry per CDR3 protein. The data hold roughly 9,700 distinct CDR3 sequences, with 8.7% observed a single time. Sequenced here: lung tumor tissue, sampled at surgery. The receptors derive from a female donor with early-stage non-small cell lung cancer.

Judged by abundance, this clonotype is medium-sized. The chain is built from TRBV28 and TRBJ1-2; no clear D. Trimming left V 5 bases short and J 5 bases short, with 6 bases between. Germline V gene data show CDR1 as MDHEN and CDR2 as SYDVKM. The CDR3 is 11 residues long. In nucleotides, the CDR3 is TGTGCCAGCAGTGGATCATATGGCTACACCTTC. It yields the protein CASSGSYGYTF.

This clonotype was observed many times. The chain links TRBV7-3 to TRBJ2-2, with 8 bases aligning to TRBD2. The germline gives CDR1 SGHTA, CDR2 FQGTGA. Unmatched junction bases numbered 2, after V lost 5 bases and J lost 0 bases. CDR3 size: 15 residues. The CDR3 loop reads CASSRGRTNTGELFF. CDR3 bases: TGTGCCAGCAGCCGCGGGAGGACGAACACCGGGGAGCTGTTTTTT.

This clonotype showed up many times. The chain has TRBV28 and TRBJ1-1, with D hard to call. Looked up from germline, CDR1 is MDHEN and CDR2 is SYDVKM. The CDR3 is 12 amino acids. The V end was cut by 6 bases, the J end by 8 bases, with 13 bases between. Here the CDR3 reads CASRMLNKEAFF. The CDR3 DNA reads TGTGCCAGCAGGATGTTGAACAAGGAAGCTTTCTTT.

This clonotype is medium-sized (0.01 to 0.1%) within its sample. The rearrangement links TRBV7-2 to TRBJ1-1; no clear D. CDR1 and CDR2 (germline): SGHTA, FQGNSA. The CDR3 has 12 amino acids. With 5 bases removed from V and 6 bases from J, the gap between germline ends came to 10 bases. This CDR3 reads CASSLDTSEAFF. In nucleotides, the CDR3 is TGTGCCAGCAGCCTCGACACGTCTGAAGCTTTCTTT.

The table lists this clonotype with many counts. This chain joins TRBV20-1 and TRBJ2-2; 9 bases are a match to TRBD2. Germline V gene sequence: CDR1 DFQATT, CDR2 SNEGSKA (reference sequence). The CDR3 length is 17 residues. V shed 2 bases and J 6 bases; nucleotides not matched to a gene: 13. The CDR3 DNA follows: TGCAGTGCTAGATCCCCGGCTGGCGGGGGGGCAGCCGGGGAGCTGTTTTTT. Encoded protein: CSARSPAGGGAAGELFF.

The table lists this clonotype with many counts. The chain has TRBV20-1 and TRBJ2-7; D might be TRBD1 (5 bases). Trimming left V 3 bases short and J 2 bases short, with 23 bases between. The germline gives CDR1 DFQATT, CDR2 SNEGSKA (reference sequence). The CDR3 contains 17 residues. The CDR3 coding sequence is TGCAGTGCTAGTGCTAGACAGCTATCACAGAAGACCTACGAGCAGTACTTC. This sequence encodes CSASARQLSQKTYEQYF.

CDR3 protein: CSYRTGRNTEAFF. The CDR3 DNA reads TGCAGTTACCGAACAGGGCGGAACACTGAAGCTTTCTTT. The rearrangement links TRBV29-1 to TRBJ1-1; weak D call: TRBD1 (6 bases). Germline CDR1 SQVTM, CDR2 ANQGSEA. The CDR3 runs 13 residues.

This clonotype counts as medium-sized. This chain joins TRBV18 and TRBJ1-5, with 9 bases identical to TRBD1. CDR1 is KGHSH and CDR2 is LQKENI in the germline V gene. The CDR3 totals 16 residues. Trimming removed 3 bases from V and 6 bases from J; junction bases left unmatched: 9. The CDR3 protein is CASSPTGGAGVQPQHF. Written as DNA, the CDR3 is TGTGCCAGCTCACCCACAGGGGGCGCGGGCGTTCAGCCCCAGCATTTT.

In this sample, this clonotype is medium-sized (0.01 to 0.1%). The chain employs TRBV28 and TRBJ2-1; D gene uncertain. This CDR3 region has 12 residues. V lost 10 bases, J lost 1 base, and 8 bases lay in between. Per the germline V gene, CDR1 is MDHEN and CDR2 is SYDVKM. The CDR3 region is CAIVSSYNEQFF. CDR3 nucleotides: TGTGCCATCGTTTCGTCCTACAATGAGCAGTTCTTC.

This clonotype qualifies as medium-sized. The CDR3 sequence: CASSPGGTYNSPLHF. The CDR3, as DNA: TGTGCCAGCTCACCAGGGGGCACCTATAATTCACCCCTCCACTTT. The V and J genes are TRBV18 and TRBJ1-6; D might be TRBD1 (6 bases). The CDR3 extends over 15 amino acids. The germline V gene encodes CDR1 KGHSH and CDR2 LQKENI. V was pared by 2 bases and J by 2 bases, with 7 bases between.

This clonotype has a count of ten or more. The CDR3 spells CAWSVGDSTDTQYF. The DNA for the CDR3 is TGTGCCTGGAGTGTCGGGGACAGCACAGATACGCAGTATTTT. The V gene is TRBV30, the J gene TRBJ2-3; either TRBD1 or TRBD2 may fit D (5 bases each). The V gene's germline CDR1 is GTSNPN and CDR2 SVGIG (reference sequence). V lost 0 bases to trimming and J lost 0 bases, with 7 bases between them. This CDR3 region has 14 residues.

This clonotype was observed a handful of times. The rearrangement links TRBV29-1 to TRBJ1-1; D is undetermined. V was clipped by 1 base and J by 3 bases, with 12 bases between them. The CDR3 is 14 residues long. Germline assignment: CDR1 SQVTM and CDR2 ANQGSEA. This CDR3 reads CSVEGLLGDTEAFF. CDR3 in DNA: TGCAGCGTTGAAGGGCTCCTTGGGGACACTGAAGCTTTCTTT. Based on the CDR3 plus reference TRBV29-1 and TRBJ1-1, the full variable domain is SAVISQKPSRDICQRGTSLTIQCQVDSQVTMMFWYRQQPGQSLTLIATANQGSEATYESGFVIDKFPISRPNLTFSTLTVSNMSPEDSSIYLCSVEGLLGDTEAFFGQGTRLTVV.

CDR3 in DNA: TGCGCCAGCAGCTCGGTGGAGGGCTTAGATACGCAGTATTTT. Translating it yields CASSSVEGLDTQYF. The rearrangement uses TRBV5-1 and TRBJ2-3, with D perhaps TRBD2 (6 bases). V was clipped by 3 bases and J by 5 bases, with 13 bases between them. This CDR3 region has 14 residues. Germline assignment: CDR1 SGHRS and CDR2 YFSETQ.

The chain carries TRBV7-9 and TRBJ2-3, with 8 bases identical to TRBD2. The CDR3 totals 17 residues. CDR1 is SEHNR and CDR2 is FQNEAQ in the germline V gene (reference sequence). The V segment lost 1 base and the J segment 1 base; nucleotides outside the gene matches: 7. CDR3 nucleotide sequence: TGTGCCAGCAGCTTAGACTTCACGCGGGGGGGCACAGATACGCAGTATTTT. The encoded protein is CASSLDFTRGGTDTQYF.

This clonotype has a count of ten or more. At one boundary the junction diverges from the germline segment, which might be a read error. The rearrangement links TRBV5-1 to TRBJ1-1; D unresolved. Germline lookup yields CDR1 SGHRS and CDR2 YFSETQ. There are 14 residues in the CDR3. The CDR3 protein is CVSSLARWNTEAFF. As DNA, the CDR3 is TGCGTCAGCAGCTTGGCCAGGTGGAACACTGAAGCTTTCTTT.

This clonotype was picked up many times. The gene calls are TRBV4-1 and TRBJ2-4; D remains ambiguous. Trimming took off 1 base at V and 0 bases at J, with 16 bases between the two ends. CDR1 MGHRA and CDR2 YSYEKL come from the germline V gene. The CDR3 is made up of 18 amino acids. The CDR3 DNA sequence: TGCGCCAGCAGCCAAGGATCCGCAGCAGGCCTAGCCAAAAACATTCAGTACTTC. Its translation: CASSQGSAAGLAKNIQYF.

By its share, this clonotype is medium-sized (0.01 to 0.1%). The chain combines TRBV9 with TRBJ1-2, with 7 bases that match TRBD1. Losses at the gene ends were 4 bases for V and 7 bases for J; bases not matched to a gene: 7. Germline V gene sequence: CDR1 SGDLS, CDR2 YYNGEE. The length of the CDR3 is 13 residues. For the CDR3, the DNA is TGTGCCAGCAGCCTCTCCGACAGGGTTGGCTACACCTTC. Encoded protein: CASSLSDRVGYTF.

This clonotype has a count of ten or more. This chain links TRBV9 with TRBJ2-1; TRBD2 agrees at 7 bases. V shed 0 bases and J 7 bases; nucleotides not matched to a gene: 7. This CDR3 has 15 amino acids. Germline V gene sequence: CDR1 SGDLS, CDR2 YYNGEE. CDR3 sequence: CASSVGGGAGNEQFF. The CDR3 nucleotides are TGTGCCAGCAGCGTAGGCGGGGGTGCCGGGAATGAGCAGTTCTTC.

This clonotype is classed as medium-sized (0.01 to 0.1%). The chain combines TRBV29-1 with TRBJ2-7; 9 bases fit TRBD1. The CDR3 sequence is 12 residues long. V was clipped by 5 bases and J by 2 bases; unmatched bases: 1. CDR1 and CDR2 (germline): SQVTM, ANQGSEA. CDR3 in amino acids: CSVRTGAYEQYF. The CDR3 DNA reads as TGCAGCGTTCGGACAGGGGCCTACGAGCAGTACTTC.

The table lists this clonotype with a few counts. The chain combines TRBV29-1 with TRBJ2-3; D unclear. The CDR3 totals 12 residues. CDR1 SQVTM and CDR2 ANQGSEA come from the germline V gene. The V gene lost 4 bases and the J gene lost 2 bases, with 7 bases spanning the gap. The CDR3 DNA is TGCAGCGTTGTCACGTCCACAGATACGCAGTATTTT. This translates into CSVVTSTDTQYF.

This clonotype was found many times. This chain uses TRBV7-9 with TRBJ1-1; D gene ambiguous. The CDR3 extends over 15 amino acids. Trimming pared 6 bases from V and 0 bases from J, leaving 14 bases between. CDR1 is SEHNR, CDR2 FQNEAQ, per germline (reference sequence). As DNA, the CDR3 is TGTGCCAGCAGTCCGCGCCTGGCCTTGAACACTGAAGCTTTCTTT. Its protein product is CASSPRLALNTEAFF. The variable domain in full, with the rest retrieved from reference TRBV7-9 and TRBJ1-1, is DTGVSQNPRHKITKRGQNVTFRCDPISEHNRLYWYRQTLGQGPEFLTYFQNEAQLEKSRLLSDRFSAERPKGSFSTLEIQRTEQGDSAMYLCASSPRLALNTEAFFGQGTRLTVV.

The table lists this clonotype with many counts. V usage is TRBV7-9 and J usage is TRBJ1-6; D is undetermined. The CDR3 has 14 residues. Per germline, CDR1 SEHNR and CDR2 FQNEAQ (reference sequence). V lost 1 base, J lost 5 bases, and 6 bases lay in between. The CDR3 DNA follows: TGTGCCAGCAGCTTAGGGTACGATAATTCACCCCTCCACTTT. Amino acid sequence: CASSLGYDNSPLHF. The full variable domain, in which reference TRBV7-9 and TRBJ1-6 provide the parts outside the CDR3, is DTGVSQNPRHKITKRGQNVTFRCDPISEHNRLYWYRQTLGQGPEFLTYFQNEAQLEKSRLLSDRFSAERPKGSFSTLEIQRTEQGDSAMYLCASSLGYDNSPLHFGNGTRLTVT.

This clonotype was seen at least ten times. CDR3 bases: TGTGCCAGCAGTGCCTCGGGGATCTACGAGCAGTACTTC. This gives the protein CASSASGIYEQYF. The gene calls are TRBV25-1 and TRBJ2-7, with D perhaps matching TRBD2 (5 bases). Germline V gene sequence: CDR1 MGHDK, CDR2 SYGVNS. This CDR3 contains 13 residues. Trimming removed 4 bases from V and 3 bases from J, with 10 bases in between.

This clonotype appeared many times. The CDR3 sequence: CASSQALGTGALQAFF. The CDR3 DNA reads as TGTGCCAGCAGCCAAGCCCTAGGAACAGGGGCACTCCAAGCTTTCTTT. This chain joins TRBV4-2 and TRBJ1-1, with 7 bases lining up with TRBD1. V dropped 1 base and J dropped 9; count of bases not matched to a gene: 14. Germline CDR1 and CDR2: LGHNA and YNFKEQ. The CDR3 length is 16 residues.

By share of the sample, this clonotype is medium-sized. The chain carries TRBV12-3 or TRBV12-4 and TRBJ2-1; the D call may be TRBD1 or TRBD2 (5 bases each). CDR3 length equals 16 residues. Trimming cost V 2 bases and J 4 bases, with 15 bases left between them. CDR3 residues: CASSLYSPGRYNEQFF. The DNA for the CDR3 is TGTGCCAGCAGTTTATATTCCCCGGGACGGTACAATGAGCAGTTCTTC.

At least ten counts were recorded for this clonotype. The chain has TRBV7-9 and TRBJ1-4; 10 nucleotides agree with TRBD1. In germline, CDR1 is SEHNR, CDR2 FQNEAQ (reference sequence). Trimming removed 4 bases from V and 7 bases from J; junction bases left unmatched: 3. The CDR3 loop spans 14 amino acids. The CDR3 is CASSWDRGGEKLFF. CDR3 sequence (DNA): TGTGCCAGCAGCTGGGACAGGGGAGGTGAAAAACTGTTTTTT.

This clonotype was picked up many times. The chain joins TRBV11-3 to TRBJ2-7, with 8 bases fitting TRBD2. The V gene end was trimmed by 5 bases and the J gene end by 1 base; junction bases not matched to a gene: 7. Germline assignment: CDR1 SGHNT and CDR2 YENEEA. This CDR3 spans 15 amino acids. The CDR3 DNA reads TGTGCCAGCAGCAGGAGCGGGGGCCTTTCCTACGAGCAGTACTTC. This translates into CASSRSGGLSYEQYF.

This clonotype was observed a handful of times. The chain uses TRBV15 and TRBJ2-3, with 10 bases that match TRBD1. V was clipped by 4 bases and J by 2 bases; unmatched bases: 6. Germline loops: CDR1 LNHNV, CDR2 YYDKDF (reference sequence). This CDR3 region has 16 residues. CDR3 bases: TGTGCCACCAGCAAGGGACAGGGGTGGAACACAGATACGCAGTATTTT. Amino acid sequence: CATSKGQGWNTDTQYF.

CDR3 DNA sequence: TGTGCCAGCAGCTATTGGACAGGGACCGGGGAGCTGTTTTTT. Translating gives CASSYWTGTGELFF. This chain links TRBV7-9 with TRBJ2-2; the match to TRBD1 covers 8 bases. Trimming took 4 bases from V and 5 from J; bases not matched to a gene: 3. CDR3 size: 14 residues. Germline-derived CDR1 and CDR2 are SEHNR and FQNEAQ (reference sequence).

This clonotype was seen many times. The CDR3 here is CSVISGGYTGELFF. Written as DNA, the CDR3 is TGCAGCGTCATTAGCGGGGGATACACCGGGGAGCTGTTTTTT. The chain joins TRBV29-1 to TRBJ2-2; TRBD2 matches 9 bases. The germline CDR1 and CDR2 sequences are SQVTM and ANQGSEA. CDR3 length equals 14 residues. V lost 6 bases, J lost 3 bases, and 5 bases stayed unmatched.

Within the sample, this clonotype is medium-sized (0.01 to 0.1%). The chain has TRBV7-2 and TRBJ1-4, with no clear D. Germline-derived CDR1 and CDR2 are SGHTA and FQGNSA. Trimming pared 2 bases from V and 6 bases from J, leaving 4 bases between. This CDR3 is built from 12 residues. The CDR3 loop reads CASSLQDEKLFF. CDR3 nucleotides: TGTGCCAGCAGCTTACAGGATGAAAAACTGTTTTTT.